This T cell receptor beta chain comes out of a study of blood T cell repertoires in COVID-19 (dated by TCRdb to the early 2020s). Regarding the study in general: The collaborator samples originated in the United States, Italy and Spain and spanned the acute and convalescent phases of COVID-19. The samples were drawn from the first 160 participants of the ongoing ImmuneRACE study and from 950 to 1,500 subjects provided by 6 global collaborators. The prospective study material was composed of cDNA or gDNA derived from T cells, B-cell-depleted T cells, or PBMCs. Deeply sampled blood TCRbeta repertoires from subjects exposed to, actively infected with, or recovered from COVID-19 were included in the dataset. The repertoires were released in a freely available public database intended as a resource for research on the immune response to SARS-CoV-2. Where available, HLA class I and class II types were obtained from metadata supplied by the sample provider rather than from assay-based typing. Nearly every sample came with metadata listing a de-identified subject ID, COVID-19 status, age in years and sex.

The CDR3 has 14 amino acids, counting the end cysteine and phenylalanine. Only the CDR3 region is kept as DNA, spanning 42 bases read in frame from base 1. Sequences KGHSH (CDR1) and LQKENI (CDR2) are obtained from the germline V gene. Here V drops 0 bases and J drops 11 bases, and the junction holds 9 bases not matched to any gene. In its sample, this clone was seen once. Its binding antigen is unknown. No much larger clone exists at a distance of one base, and base qualities are not known. Summary of the overall study and its limitations: The amount of clinical and demographic metadata varied by source and participant and was provided uncurated.

In the prospective study, participants were about 18 to 100 years old, resided in about 25 geographic areas of the United States, and were enrolled through a virtual design. In the prospective study, cohorts were assigned on the basis of participant-reported clinical history obtained from a screening survey and a study questionnaire. Recovered participants in ImmuneRACE Cohort 3 were defined by two consecutive negative NP/OP PCR tests, clearance by a healthcare professional, or resolution of symptoms. Each participant in the prospective study had whole blood, serum and a nasopharyngeal or oropharyngeal swab collected by mobile phlebotomists. Prospective study participants could optionally give additional blood draws and questionnaires over an approximately two-month period. Blood samples from the prospective study were shipped frozen or at room temperature prior to DNA extraction. TCRbeta CDR3 regions were amplified from genomic DNA using the immunoSEQ Assay, a bias-controlled multiplex PCR. On the study's bioinformatics: Within the assay, amplification of reference gene primers was used to estimate how many nucleated cells each sample contained. Sequence reads were collapsed and filtered to measure the absolute abundance of every unique TCRbeta CDR3 rearrangement. Productive Simpson clonality was computed per sample as the square root of Simpson's diversity index over productive rearrangements. TCRdb took over this immuneACCESS table, retaining in-frame rearrangements with V and J assigned. Such tables are incomplete; in checked studies, under half of the missing clones stem from an unresolved V gene, and the remainder is unexplained. V, J and clone size are those of that table, while D and trimming were read from the DNA. Across this sample there are approximately 200,000 clones, with roughly 90% seen only once. The ten largest clones add up to 2% to 2.5% of the sample.

The clonotype was recovered from a woman aged 25 to 39 who had recovered from COVID-19. The sequence is built from TRBV18 and TRBJ1-1; the central 7 bases match TRBD1. Input material: PBMCs or T cells enriched from blood (not recorded which). CDR3 region: CASSPPYRGPGAFF. The nucleotides read TGTGCCAGCTCACCACCGTACAGGGGCCCTGGGGCTTTCTTT.